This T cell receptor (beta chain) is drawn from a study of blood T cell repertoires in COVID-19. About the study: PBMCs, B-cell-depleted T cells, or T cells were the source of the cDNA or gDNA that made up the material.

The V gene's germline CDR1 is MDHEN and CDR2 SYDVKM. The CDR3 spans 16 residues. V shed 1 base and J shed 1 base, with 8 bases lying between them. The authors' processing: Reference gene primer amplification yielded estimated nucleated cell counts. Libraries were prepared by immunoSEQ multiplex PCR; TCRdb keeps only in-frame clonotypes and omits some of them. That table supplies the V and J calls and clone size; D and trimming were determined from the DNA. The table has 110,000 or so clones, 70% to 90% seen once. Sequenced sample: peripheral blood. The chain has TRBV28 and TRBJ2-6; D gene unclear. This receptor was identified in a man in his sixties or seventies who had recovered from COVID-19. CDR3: CASSLLGASGANVLTF. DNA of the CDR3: TGTGCCAGCAGTTTATTAGGAGCTTCTGGGGCCAACGTCCTGACTTTC.